These 14 T cell receptor beta chains originate from one sample sequenced in a study of cytomegalovirus exposure and HLA in healthy donors. This PCR relied on a set of 60 Vbeta primers and 13 Jbeta primers. Clones were sequenced by immunoSEQ multiplex PCR, and TCRdb holds only the in-frame ones, with some missing. The sample lists more than 95,000 clones, about 80% occurring once. Specimen: PBMCs. These receptors came from a man aged 35 to 55 in good health and CMV-seronegative.

This clone was counted only a few times. The V gene is TRBV19, the J gene TRBJ2-1, with 8 bases that match TRBD2. Germline V gene sequence: CDR1 LNHDA, CDR2 SQIVND (reference sequence). This CDR3 contains 14 residues. The junction had 5 bases not matched to a gene; V was cut back by 3 bases and J by 7 bases. In DNA, the CDR3 is TGTGCCAGTAGTATCGGGGGGGTAATAAATGAGCAGTTCTTC. Encoded protein: CASSIGGVINEQFF.

The rearrangement joins TRBV25-1 to TRBJ2-7; tentatively, D is TRBD2 (5 bases). CDR3 length: 14 residues. Trimming pared 4 bases from V and 2 bases from J, leaving 12 bases between. Per the germline V gene, CDR1 is MGHDK and CDR2 is SYGVNS. The CDR3 bases are TGTGCCAGCAGTGCCGGAGGACTCGCCTACGAGCAGTACTTC. Translated, it gives CASSAGGLAYEQYF.

The chain combines TRBV12-5 with TRBJ2-7, with a possible D match to TRBD1 (6 bases). Looked up from germline, CDR1 is LGHNT and CDR2 is FRNRAP. The CDR3 spans 12 residues. V dropped 5 bases and J dropped 5 bases, with 10 bases sitting between them. Written as DNA, the CDR3 is TGTGCTAGTGGTACAGGGTGGAACGAGCAGTACTTC. Translation: CASGTGWNEQYF.

The rearrangement links TRBV6-1 to TRBJ1-4; D uncertain. The CDR3 covers 15 residues. Germline CDR1 and CDR2: MNHNS and SASEGT. V shed 5 bases and J shed 4 bases, with 14 bases lying between them. The CDR3 sequence: CASSRGQTHNEKLFF. The CDR3 nucleotides read TGTGCCAGCAGTCGAGGGCAGACCCATAATGAAAAACTGTTTTTT.

This clone was counted between two and nine times. This chain connects TRBV5-1 to TRBJ2-5; TRBD1 agrees at 7 bases. Germline V gene lookup returns CDR1 SGHRS and CDR2 YFSETQ. V lost 9 bases to trimming and J lost 4 bases; unmatched junction nucleotides: 12. This CDR3 spans 14 amino acids. The CDR3, as DNA: TGCGCCACCGCCCCGACAGGGATCAGAGAGACCCAGTACTTC. Protein sequence: CATAPTGIRETQYF.

This chain joins TRBV19 and TRBJ1-2; D unclear. The germline V gene encodes CDR1 LNHDA and CDR2 SQIVND (reference sequence). The CDR3 consists of 15 residues. V lost 1 base and J lost 5, with 14 bases in between. The CDR3 is CASSIGGQEGYGYTF. In nucleotides, the CDR3 is TGTGCCAGTAGTATAGGAGGTCAGGAGGGATATGGCTACACCTTC.

Here the CDR3 DNA reads TGTGCCAGCAGCTTCCCTAGCGGGGGGGCAGATGAGCAGTTCTTC. The encoded protein is CASSFPSGGADEQFF. The rearrangement links TRBV11-2 to TRBJ2-1, with 12 bases lining up with TRBD2. CDR3 size: 15 residues. Trimming removed 3 bases from V and 8 bases from J; junction bases left unmatched: 5. The germline gives CDR1 SGHAT, CDR2 FQNNGV. The full variable domain, in which reference TRBV11-2 and TRBJ2-1 provide the parts outside the CDR3, is EAGVAQSPRYKIIEKRQSVAFWCNPISGHATLYWYQQILGQGPKLLIQFQNNGVVDDSQLPKDRFSAERLKGVDSTLKIQPAKLEDSAVYLCASSFPSGGADEQFFGPGTRLTVL.

The chain is built from TRBV7-9 and TRBJ2-7, with TRBD2 as a possible D gene (6 bases). This CDR3 contains 15 residues. Germline values: CDR1 SEHNR, CDR2 FQNEAQ (reference sequence). Trimming cost V 1 base and J 7 bases, with 17 bases left between them. The CDR3 protein is CASSLGGLGAKEQYF. CDR3 sequence (DNA): TGTGCCAGCAGCTTAGGGGGACTTGGCGCTAAGGAGCAGTACTTC. Full variable domain (remainder filled in from reference TRBV7-9 and TRBJ2-7): DTGVSQNPRHKITKRGQNVTFRCDPISEHNRLYWYRQTLGQGPEFLTYFQNEAQLEKSRLLSDRFSAERPKGSFSTLEIQRTEQGDSAMYLCASSLGGLGAKEQYFGPGTRLTVT.

The chain has TRBV5-6 and TRBJ1-1; 7 positions agree with TRBD1. Trimming at V came to 5 bases and at J to 4 bases, leaving 5 bases not matched to a gene. The CDR3 is 13 amino acids. CDR1 is SGHDT, CDR2 YYEEEE, per germline. DNA for the CDR3: TGTGCCAGCAGTACACAGGGGATCACTGAAGCTTTCTTT. Its translation: CASSTQGITEAFF.

This rearrangement joins TRBV19 to TRBJ1-3; 7 nucleotides match TRBD1. CDR1 and CDR2 from the germline V gene are LNHDA and SQIVND (reference sequence). CDR3 length: 14 residues. The junction had 5 bases not matched to a gene; V was cut back by 7 bases and J by 2 bases. As DNA, the CDR3 is TGTGCCAGTAAATTCGACAGGGCTGGAAACACCATATATTTT. Amino acid sequence: CASKFDRAGNTIYF.

This chain joins TRBV7-2 and TRBJ1-1, with D possibly matching TRBD1 (5 bases). CDR3 length: 14 residues. The germline gives CDR1 SGHTA, CDR2 FQGNSA. V was trimmed by 4 bases and J by 2 bases, leaving 11 bases between them. The CDR3 bases are TGTGCCAGCAGCTCACGGGGGGGAAACACTGAAGCTTTCTTT. Translation gives CASSSRGGNTEAFF. The entire variable domain, with the rest obtained from reference TRBV7-2 and TRBJ1-1, is as follows: GAGVSQSPSNKVTEKGKDVELRCDPISGHTALYWYRQSLGQGLEFLIYFQGNSAPDKSGLPSDRFSAERTGGSVSTLTIQRTQQEDSAVYLCASSSRGGNTEAFFGQGTRLTVV.

Details on this clone: The junction differs from germline at one of its ends, possibly a read error. The chain uses TRBV7-9 and TRBJ1-3; D is ambiguous. Germline V gene sequence: CDR1 SEHNR, CDR2 FQNEAQ (reference sequence). CDR3 length equals 14 residues. The CDR3 bases are TGTTCCAGCAGCTTAGGAGGGTACGGAAACACCATATATTTT. This codes for CSSSLGGYGNTIYF.

V and J are TRBV7-9 and TRBJ1-5; 10 bases are shared with TRBD1. With V trimmed by 0 bases and J by 5 bases, 4 bases remained unmatched. Germline values: CDR1 SEHNR, CDR2 FQNEAQ (reference sequence). CDR3 length equals 16 residues. The CDR3 reads CASSLAGTGVYQPQHF. The CDR3 DNA sequence: TGTGCCAGCAGCTTAGCCGGGACAGGGGTATATCAGCCCCAGCATTTT.

The chain employs TRBV13 and TRBJ2-7; maybe TRBD2 (7 bases). Germline CDR1 reads PRHDT; CDR2 reads FYEKMQ (reference sequence). Trimming removed 5 bases at V and 6 bases at J, with 20 bases between. This CDR3 has 15 amino acids. The chain's CDR3 is CASSPRGGGPPEQYF. CDR3 sequence (DNA): TGTGCCAGCAGCCCCAGGGGCGGGGGCCCCCCCGAGCAGTACTTC.